One sample yielded the 7 T cell receptor beta chains listed below, sequenced in a study of T cells in Graves' hyperthyroidism and ophthalmopathy. Regions amplified from RNA transcripts were the TCR beta CDR3 regions. First-round RT-PCR targeting the TCR CDR3 was performed with the HTBI primer set. TCRdb reprocessed the multiplex PCR reads with MiXCR, giving one entry per CDR3 protein. The profile shows a few hundred thousand distinct CDR3 sequences, about a fifth of them singletons. Material for sequencing was blood. The receptors stem from a man between 18 and 35 years old with Graves' hyperthyroidism.

This clonotype was counted at least ten times. The chain has TRBV2 and TRBJ1-1; D is possibly TRBD1 (5 bases). CDR1 and CDR2 (germline): SNHLY, FYNNEI. The V and J ends lost 5 bases and 2 bases respectively, with 15 bases between them. This CDR3 comprises 15 residues. Here the CDR3 DNA reads TGTGCCAGCAGTCTTGGACGGACACCTAACACTGAAGCTTTCTTT. This encodes CASSLGRTPNTEAFF.

This chain joins TRBV18 and TRBJ2-5, with unresolved D. Germline V gene sequence: CDR1 KGHSH, CDR2 LQKENI. Deletions cut 6 bases from V and 1 base from J, with 12 bases between. This CDR3 is 14 amino acids long. In nucleotides, the CDR3 is TGTGCCAGCTCCCAAGAGGCGGTCCAAGAGACCCAGTACTTC. It yields the protein CASSQEAVQETQYF.

Ten or more counts support this clonotype. V and J are TRBV25-1 and TRBJ1-5; 8 positions agree with TRBD1. Germline CDR1 is MGHDK and CDR2 is SYGVNS. This CDR3 comprises 17 residues. V gave up 2 bases and J gave up 4 bases; unmatched junction bases: 10. CDR3 in amino acids: CASSEGGGTGPNQPQHF. CDR3 in DNA: TGTGCCAGCAGTGAAGGGGGCGGGACAGGACCTAATCAGCCCCAGCATTTT.

This clonotype was seen only a few times. The gene calls are TRBV6-1 and TRBJ2-2, with 10 bases matching TRBD2. The CDR3 consists of 15 residues. Germline CDR1 MNHNS, CDR2 SASEGT. J was trimmed by 6 bases and V by 6 bases; bases with no gene match: 7. CDR3 in amino acids: CASRKLAGAAGELFF. In DNA form, the CDR3 reads TGTGCCAGCAGGAAGCTAGCGGGGGCGGCCGGGGAGCTGTTTTTT.

This sequence joins TRBV12-3 or TRBV12-4 and TRBJ2-7; 10 nucleotides align to TRBD2. The CDR3 runs 16 residues. J was trimmed by 0 bases and V by 6 bases; bases with no gene match: 8. CDR3 coding DNA: TGTGCCAGCAGGGACGGTACTAGCGGGGTCTCCTACGAGCAGTACTTC. This translates into CASRDGTSGVSYEQYF.

This clonotype occurred many times. The chain employs TRBV2 and TRBJ1-5; the match to TRBD1 covers 10 bases. CDR3 length: 14 residues. Germline V gene sequence: CDR1 SNHLY, CDR2 FYNNEI. V was pared by 6 bases and J by 3 bases, with 2 bases of the junction left unmatched. In DNA, the CDR3 is TGTGCCAGCAGGGGACAGGGGACCAATCAGCCCCAGCATTTT. This gives the protein CASRGQGTNQPQHF.

This clonotype was counted at least ten times. This rearrangement joins TRBV5-5 to TRBJ2-7, with D uncertain. The CDR3 runs 12 residues. Looked up from germline, CDR1 is SGHKS and CDR2 is YYEKEE (reference sequence). V shed 4 bases and J shed 5 bases, with 10 bases lying between them. CDR3 in DNA: TGTGCCAGCAGCCGTGTCGTCCACGAGCAGTACTTC. Translating gives CASSRVVHEQYF.